This T cell receptor beta chain was documented in a study of vaccination and CD4 T cells after COVID-19. At the level of the study: Blood was drawn a median roughly 67 days post second dose, range 14 to 241.

Trimming at V came to 5 bases and at J to 7 bases, leaving 10 bases not matched to a gene. This CDR3 has 15 residues. Germline lookup yields CDR1 MNHNS and CDR2 SASEGT. Treatment given: roughly 10-day PBMC culture with coronavirus spike peptide pools or control peptides (ViraFEST assay). Sequenced with the Oncomine TCR Beta short-read assay was DNA taken from cultured CD4+ T cells. From the PCR reads, TCRdb called clonotypes with MiXCR, one entry per CDR3 protein. The data show 26,000 or so distinct CDR3 sequences, about 46% seen once. As regards this clonotype: Its specificity is not known.

Input material: CD4+ T cells from blood, cultured in vitro. The chain recombines TRBV6-1 with TRBJ1-2, with 10 bases that match TRBD1. The sequence was obtained from a human donor who had recovered from COVID-19. CDR3: CASSPPTGGATGYTF. The CDR3 coding sequence is TGTGCCAGCAGTCCCCCGACAGGGGGCGCGACTGGCTACACCTTC.